These 27 T cell receptor beta chains originate from one sample sequenced in a study of blood T cells in healthy people across ages. Together with a sample-barcoded 5' primer, a J-beta primer mix was included in a second PCR lasting about 7 to 11 cycles. TCRdb ran MiXCR on the 5' RACE reads and lists one entry per CDR3 protein. The repertoire holds 1.5 million to 1.8 million distinct CDR3 sequences, 40% to 45% seen once, with under 5% in the top ten. Sequenced sample: blood. These receptor sequences come from a woman in her late teens or twenties in good health.

This rearrangement joins TRBV20-1 to TRBJ1-5, with 9 bases lining up with TRBD1. The CDR3 is made up of 14 amino acids. Germline-derived CDR1 and CDR2 are DFQATT and SNEGSKA (reference sequence). Germline trimming cut 6 bases from V and 3 bases from J; bases unmatched to any gene: 6. CDR3 sequence (DNA): TGCAGTGCAAGGGACAGGGCCCTCAATCAGCCCCAGCATTTT. Amino acid sequence: CSARDRALNQPQHF.

The V gene is TRBV4-3, the J gene TRBJ1-1; D is unresolved. The V end lost 6 bases, the J end lost 3 bases, and 20 bases lay between the germline ends. Germline-derived CDR1 and CDR2 are LGHNA and YSLEER. This CDR3 spans 16 amino acids. The CDR3 spells CASSSTPQQADTEAFF. CDR3 DNA: TGCGCCAGCAGTTCCACTCCCCAGCAGGCTGACACTGAAGCTTTCTTT.

This clonotype was counted a single time. The rearrangement joins TRBV10-3 to TRBJ2-3; 11 bases agree with TRBD2. The CDR3 consists of 18 residues. The germline V gene encodes CDR1 ENHRY and CDR2 SYGVKD. With V trimmed by 7 bases and J by 4 bases, 16 bases remained unmatched. The chain's CDR3 is CAIKSALAGGPSSDTQYF. DNA of the CDR3: TGTGCCATCAAGTCGGCGCTAGCGGGGGGCCCGTCCTCAGATACGCAGTATTTT.

This clonotype has just a few counts. Here the CDR3 reads CASSTGLTGDTQYF. Here the CDR3 DNA reads TGTGCCAGCAGTACCGGACTGACGGGAGATACGCAGTATTTT. The V call is TRBV6-2 or TRBV6-3, the J call TRBJ2-3, with D maybe TRBD2 (5 bases). The CDR3 sequence is 14 residues long. The V end lost 5 bases, the J end lost 5 bases, and 14 bases lay between the germline ends. Germline-derived CDR1 and CDR2 are MNHEY and SVGEGT.

In its sample, this clonotype was seen a few times. The V call is TRBV29-1, the J call TRBJ2-7, with 10 bases aligning to TRBD2. Germline values: CDR1 SQVTM, CDR2 ANQGSEA. V lost 3 bases and J lost 0; bases outside the gene matches: 2. The CDR3 totals 14 residues. The CDR3 DNA sequence: TGCAGCGTTGATGGACTAGCGGACTCCTACGAGCAGTACTTC. Its protein is CSVDGLADSYEQYF.

The table lists this clonotype with a count of one. This chain joins TRBV2 and TRBJ2-1; 11 nucleotides match TRBD1. Germline assignment: CDR1 SNHLY and CDR2 FYNNEI. V lost 6 bases and J lost 8; bases outside the gene matches: 6. There are 14 residues in the CDR3. DNA of the CDR3: TGTGCCAGCAGCGCGGACAGGGGGCGCGATGAGCAGTTCTTC. Translated: CASSADRGRDEQFF. Drawing the rest from reference TRBV2 and TRBJ2-1, the complete variable domain is EPEVTQTPSHQVTQMGQEVILRCVPISNHLYFYWYRQILGQKVEFLVSFYNNEISEKSEIFDDQFSVERPDGSNFTLKIRSTKLEDSAMYFCASSADRGRDEQFFGPGTRLTVL.

The rearrangement links TRBV28 to TRBJ1-1; tentative D call: TRBD1 (6 bases). This CDR3 region has 15 residues. Germline V gene data show CDR1 as MDHEN and CDR2 as SYDVKM. V was cut by 4 bases and J by 2 bases, with 14 bases left in between. CDR3 region: CASSWAPGGNTEAFF. The CDR3 nucleotides are TGTGCCAGCAGTTGGGCCCCGGGGGGCAACACTGAAGCTTTCTTT.

This clonotype was counted a few times. The chain carries TRBV12-3 or TRBV12-4 and TRBJ1-2, with D maybe TRBD1 (6 bases). The V and J ends lost 5 bases and 4 bases respectively, with 14 bases between them. This CDR3 spans 14 amino acids. The CDR3 DNA reads as TGTGCCAGCAGTAGGCTGGACAGACTCTATGGCTACACCTTC. It translates to CASSRLDRLYGYTF.

The genes are TRBV11-3 and TRBJ2-1; D possibly matches TRBD1 or TRBD2 (5 bases each). Trimming stripped 4 bases from V and 0 bases from J, with 10 bases between. Germline values: CDR1 SGHNT, CDR2 YENEEA. The CDR3 consists of 15 residues. CDR3 nucleotides: TGTGCCAGCAGCTGGGACCAAAGCTCCTACAATGAGCAGTTCTTC. Translating it yields CASSWDQSSYNEQFF.

This clonotype was recorded a few times. The genes are TRBV28 and TRBJ1-6; D not certain. Trimming left V 2 bases short and J 8 bases short, with 4 bases between. The CDR3 length is 12 residues. Looked up from germline, CDR1 is MDHEN and CDR2 is SYDVKM. The CDR3 sequence: CASSLGYSPLHF. For the CDR3, the DNA is TGTGCCAGCAGTTTAGGCTATTCACCCCTCCACTTT.

V usage is TRBV4-3 and J usage is TRBJ2-3; D remains ambiguous. The germline V gene encodes CDR1 LGHNA and CDR2 YSLEER. The CDR3 covers 14 residues. Trimming took 0 bases from V and 8 from J, leaving 12 bases between them. CDR3 in DNA: TGCGCCAGCAGCCAAGACCTAGGACGGGTTACGCAGTATTTT. Protein: CASSQDLGRVTQYF.

This clonotype was recorded a few times. The rearrangement uses TRBV5-1 and TRBJ2-1; the D gene could be TRBD1 or TRBD2 (5 bases each). There are 15 residues in the CDR3. Between the trimmed V and J ends, which lost 0 bases and 4 bases, there was a span of 11 bases. CDR1 and CDR2 from the germline V gene are SGHRS and YFSETQ. In DNA form, the CDR3 reads TGCGCCAGCAGCTTGGAGGGACCAACTTACAATGAGCAGTTCTTC. It encodes CASSLEGPTYNEQFF.

This clonotype was detected only a few times. The chain is built from TRBV13 and TRBJ1-2, with D unclear. The CDR3 extends over 14 amino acids. V gave up 1 base and J gave up 4 bases, with 10 bases separating them. CDR1 is PRHDT, CDR2 FYEKMQ, per germline (reference sequence). For the CDR3, the DNA is TGTGCCAGCAGCTTAGAGTCGGAGAGCTATGGCTACACCTTC. The encoded protein is CASSLESESYGYTF.

This clonotype was seen only a few times. The chain has TRBV20-1 and TRBJ2-3; the D gene is possibly TRBD1 (6 bases). The CDR3 totals 15 residues. The V gene's germline CDR1 is DFQATT and CDR2 SNEGSKA (reference sequence). Trimming took 0 bases from V and 6 from J, leaving 16 bases between them. The CDR3 DNA is TGCAGTGCTAGAGATGTCACAGGGCTATACGATACGCAGTATTTT. Translating gives CSARDVTGLYDTQYF.

This clonotype appeared a few times. The V gene is TRBV9, the J gene TRBJ1-6; TRBD1 matches 7 bases. Trimming removed 4 bases from V and 7 bases from J; junction bases left unmatched: 11. Germline CDR1 reads SGDLS; CDR2 reads YYNGEE. The CDR3 is 16 residues long. Here the CDR3 DNA reads TGTGCCAGCAGCCATCAGACAGGGAATCCCAATTCACCCCTCCACTTT. It encodes CASSHQTGNPNSPLHF.

The J gene is TRBJ1-2, the V gene TRBV12-3 or TRBV12-4; D may be TRBD1 (5 bases). This CDR3 contains 15 residues. V gave up 5 bases and J gave up 4 bases, with 17 bases separating them. CDR3 sequence (DNA): TGTGCCAGCAGTCTAGGGGCAGGGATCAGCTATGGCTACACCTTC. Amino acids: CASSLGAGISYGYTF.

This clonotype was seen just once. The chain carries TRBV4-1 and TRBJ1-1; TRBD1 is a possible D gene (6 bases). CDR1 and CDR2 from the germline V gene are MGHRA and YSYEKL. The CDR3 covers 16 residues. V lost 0 bases to trimming and J lost 6 bases, with 17 bases between them. CDR3 sequence (DNA): TGCGCCAGCAGCCAAGAAGGGAACAGGGTGTACGCTGAAGCTTTCTTT. It specifies CASSQEGNRVYAEAFF.

This rearrangement joins TRBV24-1 to TRBJ2-7; D unclear. Germline V gene sequence: CDR1 KGHDR, CDR2 SFDVKD. Trimming removed 4 bases at V and 5 bases at J, with 17 bases between. CDR3 length equals 15 residues. CDR3 coding DNA: TGTGCCACCAGTGACCCTGCAGGCCCGAACAACGAGCAGTACTTC. Translation: CATSDPAGPNNEQYF.

The genes are TRBV7-9 and TRBJ2-1; TRBD2 agrees at 9 bases. This CDR3 is built from 20 residues. Germline trimming cut 4 bases from V and 7 bases from J; bases unmatched to any gene: 23. The germline CDR1 and CDR2 sequences are SEHNR and FQNEAQ (reference sequence). CDR3 loop: CASSSLAGERLRVWGNEQFF. The CDR3 nucleotides are TGTGCCAGCAGCTCATTAGCGGGAGAGAGACTTCGGGTATGGGGAAATGAGCAGTTCTTC.

The chain uses TRBV3-1 and TRBJ1-4; D is perhaps TRBD1 (5 bases). CDR3 length: 18 amino acids. The V gene lost 0 bases and the J gene lost 0 bases, with 14 bases spanning the gap. Germline CDR1 and CDR2: LGHDT and YNNKEL (reference sequence). CDR3 sequence: CASSQDRDRDATNEKLFF. The CDR3 nucleotides are TGTGCCAGCAGCCAAGATCGAGACAGAGACGCAACTAATGAAAAACTGTTTTTT.

The rearrangement links TRBV3-1 to TRBJ1-5; D gene unclear. V lost 4 bases, J lost 6 bases, and 10 bases lay in between. Germline V gene lookup returns CDR1 LGHDT and CDR2 YNNKEL (reference sequence). The CDR3 is 13 residues long. For the CDR3, the DNA is TGTGCCAGCAGCCGGGCGGTAGCTCAGCCCCAGCATTTT. Protein product: CASSRAVAQPQHF. Full variable domain (outside the CDR3, taken from reference TRBV3-1 and TRBJ1-5): DTAVSQTPKYLVTQMGNDKSIKCEQNLGHDTMYWYKQDSKKFLKIMFSYNNKELIINETVPNRFSPKSPDKAHLNLHINSLELGDSAVYFCASSRAVAQPQHFGDGTRLSIL.

V usage is TRBV20-1 and J usage is TRBJ2-5, with 10 bases identical to TRBD2. The J call may be mistaken, given a closer DNA end match to TRBJ2-7. The germline CDR1 and CDR2 sequences are DFQATT and SNEGSKA (reference sequence). This CDR3 has 15 residues. CDR3 nucleotide sequence: TGCAGTGCTAACCACCCTAGCGGGAGTGGTCACGAGCAGTACTTC. This encodes CSANHPSGSGHEQYF.

This clonotype has at least ten counts. The chain recombines TRBV28 with TRBJ2-7; possible D gene TRBD1, 5 bases. The CDR3 is 14 amino acids. V was trimmed by 3 bases and J by 4 bases, leaving 13 bases between them. Germline CDR1 MDHEN, CDR2 SYDVKM. In DNA, the CDR3 is TGTGCCAGCAGTTTTGGTGACAGAAGTTACGAGCAGTACTTC. Its translation is CASSFGDRSYEQYF.

The chain has TRBV12-5 and TRBJ2-7, with D tentatively TRBD1 (6 bases). CDR1 is LGHNT, CDR2 FRNRAP, per germline. V lost 0 bases, J lost 0 bases, and 12 bases lay in between. This CDR3 is 16 amino acids long. The CDR3 DNA is TGTGCTAGTGGTTTGGTAGTGGGCAGGGGCTCCTACGAGCAGTACTTC. Amino acid sequence: CASGLVVGRGSYEQYF.

The rearrangement joins TRBV4-1 to TRBJ2-4; 9 nucleotides match TRBD2. TRBJ2-7 explains the end of the DNA better; the J call may be wrong. Germline CDR1 MGHRA, CDR2 YSYEKL. CDR3 size: 15 residues. CDR3 sequence: CASSQPGLASYEQYF. CDR3 nucleotides: TGCGCCAGCAGCCAACCGGGACTAGCTTCCTACGAGCAGTACTTC.

The table lists this clonotype with a few counts. V is TRBV4-3 and J is TRBJ2-7; D is uncertain. V was shortened by 0 bases and J by 0 bases, with 6 bases between the two germline ends. In germline, CDR1 is LGHNA, CDR2 YSLEER. This CDR3 region has 14 residues. The CDR3 nucleotides are TGCGCCAGCAGCCAAGATCCCCGCTCCTACGAGCAGTACTTC. Translated: CASSQDPRSYEQYF.

V and J are TRBV4-1 and TRBJ1-3; no clear D. Germline V gene sequence: CDR1 MGHRA, CDR2 YSYEKL. This CDR3 is 15 amino acids long. Trimming took 1 base from V and 0 from J, leaving 7 bases between them. CDR3: CASSQGRFSGNTIYF. CDR3 coding DNA: TGCGCCAGCAGCCAAGGGAGGTTCTCTGGAAACACCATATATTTT.